A selection of T cell receptor beta chains follows, all from one sample in a study of vaccination and CD4 T cells after COVID-19. TCRdb fed the PCR reads into MiXCR, producing one record per CDR3 protein. Of about 9,700 distinct CDR3 sequences listed, roughly 70% are singletons. Their antigen targets remain unknown. Sequencing was done on a sample of CD4+ T cells from blood, cultured in vitro. The origin of the receptors is a human donor who had recovered from COVID-19. CDR3s include the opening cysteine and the closing phenylalanine or tryptophan. A D gene is named only where the DNA matches it firmly. A row's size may be missing; if present it is once, few, many or a size class.

d_gene: .
v_gene: TRBV20-1
j_gene: TRBJ1-1
abundance: .
CDR3aa: CSARAGNSGAFF
CDR3nt: TGCAGTGCTAGAGCCGGGAATTCTGGAGCTTTCTTT

d_gene: .
v_gene: TRBV12-3/TRBV12-4
j_gene: TRBJ1-6
abundance: few
CDR3aa: CASSLRGWNNSPLHF
CDR3nt: TGTGCCAGCAGTCTCAGGGGTTGGAACAATTCACCCCTCCACTTT

d_gene: TRBD1
v_gene: TRBV6-1
j_gene: TRBJ1-6
abundance: .
CDR3aa: CASSESGRGTSPLHF
CDR3nt: TGTGCCAGCAGTGAGAGCGGCAGGGGGACTTCACCCCTCCACTTT

d_gene: TRBD2
v_gene: TRBV10-3
j_gene: TRBJ2-7
abundance: once
CDR3aa: CAIRGSGGNSYEQYF
CDR3nt: TGTGCCATCAGGGGTAGCGGGGGAAACTCCTACGAGCAGTACTTC

d_gene: TRBD1
v_gene: TRBV19
j_gene: TRBJ2-3
abundance: .
CDR3aa: CASGQGTTDTQYF
CDR3nt: TGTGCCAGCGGACAGGGGACCACAGATACGCAGTATTTT

d_gene: TRBD2
v_gene: TRBV9
j_gene: TRBJ2-7
abundance: .
CDR3aa: CASSVGLLAPEQYF
CDR3nt: TGTGCCAGCAGCGTTGGCCTACTAGCGCCAGAGCAGTACTTC

d_gene: TRBD1
v_gene: TRBV24-1
j_gene: TRBJ1-1
abundance: few
CDR3aa: CATSEGQGAEAFF
CDR3nt: TGTGCCACCAGTGAGGGACAGGGGGCTGAAGCTTTCTTT

d_gene: TRBD1
v_gene: TRBV6-1
j_gene: TRBJ1-2
abundance: few
CDR3aa: CASSQGTARPGYTF
CDR3nt: TGTGCCAGCAGTCAGGGGACAGCTCGCCCTGGCTACACCTTC

d_gene: .
v_gene: TRBV6-1
j_gene: TRBJ1-1
abundance: .
CDR3aa: CASTLRDENTEAFF
CDR3nt: TGTGCCAGCACTCTCAGAGACGAGAACACTGAAGCTTTCTTT

d_gene: .
v_gene: TRBV12-2
j_gene: TRBJ1-6
abundance: .
CDR3aa: CASRLWDRYNSPLHF
CDR3nt: TGTGCAAGTCGCTTATGGGACAGATATAATTCACCCCTCCACTTT

d_gene: .
v_gene: TRBV7-9
j_gene: TRBJ2-7
abundance: .
CDR3aa: CASIGWGTGYEQYF
CDR3nt: TGTGCCAGCATCGGATGGGGTACTGGCTACGAGCAGTACTTC

d_gene: TRBD1
v_gene: TRBV27
j_gene: TRBJ1-2
abundance: .
CDR3aa: CASSSTQGVGGYTF
CDR3nt: TGTGCCAGCAGTTCCACACAGGGGGTAGGTGGCTACACCTTC

d_gene: .
v_gene: TRBV18
j_gene: TRBJ1-2
abundance: .
CDR3aa: CASSPARVAGVSYGYTF
CDR3nt: TGTGCCAGCTCACCGGCTCGGGTAGCGGGGGTATCCTATGGCTACACCTTC

d_gene: .
v_gene: TRBV5-1
j_gene: TRBJ1-6
abundance: once
CDR3aa: CASRLEAQVSPLHF
CDR3nt: TGCGCCAGCAGACTGGAGGCCCAGGTGTCCCCCCTCCACTTT

d_gene: TRBD2
v_gene: TRBV6-2/TRBV6-3
j_gene: TRBJ2-3
abundance: .
CDR3aa: CASRGYGRNTDTQYF
CDR3nt: TGTGCCAGCAGAGGATACGGGAGGAACACAGATACGCAGTATTTT

d_gene: .
v_gene: TRBV27
j_gene: TRBJ2-5
abundance: few
CDR3aa: CASSSGFRWQETQYF
CDR3nt: TGTGCCAGCAGTTCAGGGTTCCGATGGCAAGAGACCCAGTACTTC

d_gene: .
v_gene: TRBV6-1
j_gene: TRBJ1-4
abundance: .
CDR3aa: CAGRLTEVGEKLFF
CDR3nt: TGTGCCGGCAGATTGACAGAGGTGGGTGAAAAACTGTTTTTT

d_gene: .
v_gene: TRBV11-2
j_gene: TRBJ2-7
abundance: .
CDR3aa: CASSLVSSGMQQYF
CDR3nt: TGTGCCAGCAGCTTAGTCTCGTCCGGAATGCAGCAGTACTTC

d_gene: .
v_gene: TRBV7-8
j_gene: TRBJ1-1
abundance: .
CDR3aa: CASSLVTGAGAEAFF
CDR3nt: TGTGCCAGCAGCTTAGTTACGGGGGCTGGGGCTGAAGCTTTCTTT

d_gene: .
v_gene: TRBV24-1
j_gene: TRBJ1-2
abundance: .
CDR3aa: CATSDLGTNPSGGYTF
CDR3nt: TGTGCCACCAGTGATTTAGGGACAAACCCGTCGGGAGGCTACACCTTC